The entry below describes one T cell receptor (beta chain). Its cognate antigen is unknown. MiXCR was run by TCRdb on the 5' RACE reads, yielding one entry per CDR3 protein. Of some 300,000 distinct CDR3 sequences in the sample, roughly 9% were seen once. This sample was taken from a study of T cells after yellow fever vaccination. The overall study: Libraries from low-cell-number fractions were prepared with the SMART-Seq v4 Ultra Low Input RNA kit.

Whole-study results and caveats: The CD4 compartment and the CD8 compartment contained a small share of clonotypes in common. Booster samples showed a return of most primary-vaccination clones (approximately 95% CD4, about 85% CD8).

Germline V gene data show CDR1 as SGHTA and CDR2 as FQGNSA. Trimming removed 7 bases from V and 2 bases from J; junction bases left unmatched: 6. This CDR3 contains 15 residues. V gene TRBV7-2 combines with J gene TRBJ1-5; 9 bases align to TRBD1. The sequences come from CD4+ T cells sorted from PBMCs, collected 5 days after the yellow fever booster vaccination. The clonotype comes from a man younger than 30 who received the YFV17D yellow fever vaccine. CDR3 loop: CASTRDRAGNQPQHF. Here the CDR3 DNA reads TGTGCCAGCACCAGGGACAGGGCGGGCAATCAGCCCCAGCATTTT.